The T cell receptor (beta chain) under discussion was sequenced for a study of cytomegalovirus exposure and HLA in healthy donors. Healthy people donating bone marrow made up the donors. Concerning this clone itself: Its matching antigen is unknown.

Whole-study findings and limits: An assumption of roughly uniform sequencing depth across donors underlay the presence/absence analyses. In a later analysis, about 17,000 TCR beta sequences were associated with HLA alleles at 0.05 false discovery rate.

V was cut by 11 bases and J by 3 bases, with 14 bases left in between. Per the germline V gene, CDR1 is SNHLY and CDR2 is FYNNEI. This CDR3 is 12 amino acids long. The PCR contained 60 Vbeta and 13 Jbeta primers. Measured with immunoSEQ multiplex PCR; TCRdb has only the in-frame clones, and not every one. Among 190,000 or so clones listed, approximately 78% were seen once. Sequencing used PBMCs. The chain recombines TRBV2 with TRBJ2-7; a possible D gene is TRBD1 (6 bases). The clonotype was recovered from a woman aged 45 to 65 in good health and CMV-seropositive. This CDR3 reads CAGGQLRYEQYF. Here the CDR3 DNA reads TGTGCCGGAGGACAGCTACGCTACGAGCAGTACTTC.